The 8 T cell receptor beta chains below come from one sample, sequenced in a study of cytomegalovirus exposure and HLA in healthy donors. Generated by immunoSEQ multiplex PCR, the TCRdb table keeps only in-frame clones and is missing some. This sample has 200,000 to 250,000 clones, with around 90% found just once. Sequencing was carried out using PBMCs. These receptor sequences come from a woman aged 18-35 years in good health and CMV-seronegative.

The chain joins TRBV28 to TRBJ1-5, with TRBD1 matching over 7 bases. The junction had 8 bases not matched to a gene; V was cut back by 5 bases and J by 1 base. Germline V gene sequence: CDR1 MDHEN, CDR2 SYDVKM. The CDR3 runs 16 residues. The CDR3 bases are TGTGCCAGCAGTAGCACAGGGGTGAGGAGCAATCAGCCCCAGCATTTT. Its protein is CASSSTGVRSNQPQHF.

In regard to this clone: The germline gene is not matched at one end of the junction; a read error may be the cause. The chain joins TRBV6-5 to TRBJ2-5, with a tentative D call TRBD1 (5 bases). CDR1 and CDR2 (germline): MNHEY, SVGAGI. This CDR3 region has 14 residues. The DNA of the CDR3 is TGTGCCAGCAGTTATCGAGACAGCAAAGAGAGCCAGTACTTC. Its protein product is CASSYRDSKESQYF.

The rearrangement links TRBV10-1 to TRBJ1-3; 8 positions agree with TRBD1. The CDR3 has 16 residues. Per the germline V gene, CDR1 is WNHNN and CDR2 is SYGVQD (reference sequence). J lost 3 bases, V lost 5 bases, and 9 bases had no gene match. CDR3 residues: CASSSTQGAGGNTIYF. CDR3 DNA: TGCGCCAGCAGTTCTACTCAGGGGGCCGGTGGAAACACCATATATTTT.

The chain is built from TRBV6-6 and TRBJ1-1, with D hard to call. V was cut by 2 bases and J by 5 bases, with 9 bases left in between. The CDR3 covers 13 residues. CDR1 and CDR2 from the germline V gene are MNHNY and SVGAGI (reference sequence). CDR3 loop: CASSYAGNTEAFF. The CDR3, as DNA: TGTGCCAGCAGTTACGCGGGGAATACTGAAGCTTTCTTT.

This clone was counted once. The chain couples TRBV19 to TRBJ1-2; the match to TRBD1 covers 7 bases. V lost 10 bases and J lost 4; bases outside the gene matches: 15. Germline assignment: CDR1 LNHDA and CDR2 SQIVND (reference sequence). There are 15 residues in the CDR3. CDR3 DNA: TGTGCCACCTCCCCCCGGGACAGCGCTTTCTATGGCTACACCTTC. Translated, it gives CATSPRDSAFYGYTF.

The chain carries TRBV12-5 and TRBJ2-3; TRBD2 agrees at 9 bases. Looked up from germline, CDR1 is LGHNT and CDR2 is FRNRAP. Trimming removed 0 bases from V and 1 base from J; junction bases left unmatched: 2. The CDR3 covers 16 residues. This CDR3 reads CASGLVRTSGTDTQYF. The CDR3 region has the DNA TGTGCTAGTGGTTTGGTTCGGACTAGCGGCACAGATACGCAGTATTTT.

Details on this clone: The junction departs from germline at one end; a sequencing error may be responsible. The chain has TRBV7-7 and TRBJ1-3, with 8 bases matching TRBD1. The CDR3 has 14 residues. The germline V gene encodes CDR1 SSHAT and CDR2 FNYEAQ (reference sequence). As DNA, the CDR3 is TGTGCTAGCAGATTTAGGACAGGGATGGACACCATATATTTT. It is translated as CASRFRTGMDTIYF.

The V call is TRBV4-1, the J call TRBJ2-5; TRBD1 is a possible D gene (5 bases). The CDR3 runs 16 residues. CDR1 MGHRA and CDR2 YSYEKL come from the germline V gene. V lost 1 base, J lost 4 bases, and 16 bases lay in between. CDR3 in amino acids: CASSQVGPLYGETQYF. In DNA form, the CDR3 reads TGCGCCAGCAGCCAAGTGGGGCCCCTATACGGAGAGACCCAGTACTTC.